A selection of T cell receptor beta chains follows, all from one sample in a study of a mutant IDH1 vaccine in newly diagnosed glioma. Their antigens remain unidentified. Profiled with immunoSEQ multiplex PCR; TCRdb holds only in-frame clones, not every one. The sample shows 41,000 or so clones, approximately 92% of them seen only once. This specimen was PBMCs, taken from a glioma patient whose treatment included an IDH1 peptide vaccine. The receptors stem from a middle-aged man with glioma. Both conserved end residues are part of each CDR3. The size entry is marked missing in some rows and otherwise reads once, few, many or a size class.

>TRBV4-1|.|TRBJ1-6
CASSQEPQTGVRSPLHF
>TRBV27|.|TRBJ1-2
CASRSPRGRRGYTF
>TRBV5-1|once|TRBJ2-5
CASSVQAGETQYF
>TRBV4-1|.|TRBJ1-4
CASSQELGADEKLFF
>TRBV7-2|once|TRBJ1-2
CASSPGDRGYGYTF
>TRBV4-2|.|TRBJ2-1
CASSQPVLQGKNEQFF
>TRBV11-2|.|TRBJ2-7
CASSLDRAATYEQYF
>TRBV30|.|TRBJ1-4
CAWVPPRAGRSEKLFF
>TRBV19|.|TRBJ2-1
CASSINLDNEQFF
>TRBV7-3|.|TRBJ1-1
CASSGQGPGTEAFF
>TRBV19|once|TRBJ2-7
CASSIDAGTAYEQYF
>TRBV6-5|.|.
CASSYSGDGYEQYF
>TRBV5-1|.|TRBJ2-2
CASSLAPAPNTGELFF
>TRBV15|.|TRBJ2-1
CATSSKRAVNEQFF
>TRBV5-4|.|TRBJ2-1
CASSLDGSRGQFF
>TRBV30|.|TRBJ1-5
CAWTAGRSNQPQHF
>TRBV4-1|once|TRBJ2-7
CASSLTGAPAYEQYF
>TRBV7-2|.|TRBJ2-2
CASSLDPLNTGELFF
>TRBV5-5|.|TRBJ2-7
CASSLGSSYEQYF
>TRBV7-9|.|TRBJ2-5
CASSLFRGGQETQYF
>TRBV28|.|TRBJ2-6
CASSPTRTGSSGANVLTF
>TRBV2|.|TRBJ1-5
CASSETWQGADQPQHF
>TRBV2|.|TRBJ2-1
CASSALAGYYNEQFF
>TRBV7-2|.|TRBJ2-6
CASSQPGPGANVLTF
>TRBV6-1|.|TRBJ2-1
CASSEGGLGNEQFF
>TRBV28|.|TRBJ2-3
CASTLGGFDTQYF
>TRBV6-5|.|TRBJ2-2
CASSYFGLNTGELFF
>TRBV7-9|.|TRBJ1-1
CASSPSTGENTEAFF
>TRBV4-3|.|TRBJ2-7
CASSQTSGTGDEQYF
>TRBV29-1|.|TRBJ2-3
CSVGSAGTDTQYF
>TRBV19|.|TRBJ2-7
CASSITASYEQYF
>TRBV7-9|.|TRBJ2-2
CASSLPMDRATGELFF
>TRBV5-1|.|TRBJ2-7
CASSLRQGASYEQYF
>TRBV19|.|TRBJ2-6
CASSMIGANVLTF
>TRBV6-5|.|TRBJ1-1
CASSYSGESTEAFF
>TRBV29-1|.|TRBJ1-2
CSVEEGRQILITF
>TRBV28|.|TRBJ1-3
CASSLGGFSSGNTIYF
>TRBV7-7|.|TRBJ2-6
CASSISRPQSRANVLTF
>TRBV27|.|TRBJ1-1
CASSVGSRGRNTEAFF
>TRBV5-4|.|TRBJ2-7
CASIITGRAYEQYF
>TRBV11-2|.|TRBJ2-3
CASSLDQRTDTQYF
>TRBV6-1|once|TRBJ1-2
CASSITGDYGYTF
>TRBV5-1|.|TRBJ1-5
CASSLGSSNQPQHF
>TRBV12-5|.|TRBJ2-1
CASGLDPKTSGKNNEQFF
>TRBV27|.|TRBJ1-4
CASSLKSGRGGEKLFF
>TRBV19|.|TRBJ2-1
CASSIGRSKGEQFF
>TRBV19|.|TRBJ2-7
CASSPGGGEQYF
>TRBV7-6|once|TRBJ2-3
CASSLSGGNTDTQYF
>TRBV7-6|.|TRBJ2-7
CASSSAREQYF
>TRBV4-2|.|TRBJ2-3
CASSQGPESTDTQYF
>TRBV7-9|.|TRBJ2-7
CASRFQEAEQYF